This T cell receptor (beta chain) derives from a study of blood T cell repertoires in COVID-19. CDR1 is KGHSH and CDR2 is LQKENI in the germline V gene. V shed 1 base and J 0 bases; nucleotides not matched to a gene: 3. The CDR3 extends over 15 amino acids. Sequenced by immunoSEQ multiplex PCR; TCRdb stores in-frame clones only, minus some. The table records 60,000 to 70,000 clones, 65% to 80% of them present only once. V is TRBV18 and J is TRBJ2-7, with 7 bases fitting TRBD2. The specimen sequenced was peripheral blood. The source of this sequence is a woman aged 65 to 85 with acute or convalescent COVID-19. The chain's CDR3 is CASSPQSGGSYEQYF. The CDR3 nucleotides read TGTGCCAGCTCACCACAGTCGGGGGGCTCCTACGAGCAGTACTTC.